This T cell receptor (beta chain) was obtained from a study of cytomegalovirus exposure and HLA in healthy donors (dated by TCRdb to 2015 to 2018). With regard to the full study: According to a later analysis, the approximately 120 validation repertoires were produced on the same platform as the 700 or so repertoires of the first cohort. The study aimed to test whether signatures of past pathogen exposure could be identified by cataloging public T cell receptors. Besides the first cohort of approximately 710 subjects, a separate validation cohort made up of over a hundred different subjects was used. To predict cytomegalovirus infection status, the study combined high-throughput TCR immunosequencing, statistical association of individual TCRs with disease status, and machine learning. Broader findings and caveats from the paper: Most TCR sequences were seen in very few donors, while some public TCRs were found in many individuals. Of the cluster scores, roughly 95% were above 0 in a later analysis, which found that TCRs clustered in the first cohort also tended to co-occur in the approximately 110 validation repertoires. A later analysis had no HLA typing for the validation cohort, so co-occurrence there was scored across all 120 or so repertoires. In both the original and validation cohorts, the classifier was reported to diagnose cytomegalovirus status with high specificity and sensitivity. A total of roughly 160 TCR beta chains were listed by the study as associated with cytomegalovirus. The authors suggested that the approach could potentially be extended to other disease states and immunological phenotypes. A few of the identified cytomegalovirus-associated TCR beta chains were confirmed in vitro to be specific for cytomegalovirus antigens.

Donors formed part of the validation cohort, which comprised about 120 subjects and was distinct from the first cohort of 550 to 850 subjects. Receptor amplification or capture employed the immunoSEQ multiplex PCR assay. The authors' analysis ran thus. A statistical classification framework was built for diagnosing cytomegalovirus status from the catalog of TCR beta chain sequences. Imported from immuneACCESS, the table was reduced by TCRdb to in-frame sequences with V and J called. These copies leave out some clones; in studies compared against another copy, an unresolved V gene accounts for under half, and the cause of the remainder is not known. From that table come the V and J calls and clone size; the DNA was used to work out D and trimming. This sample lists about 130,000 clones; 75% to 90% were detected once. The ten largest make up 9% to 9.5% of the sample. On this clone: This clone's antigen is unknown. Qualities for individual bases were not recorded, and no much larger clone is one base off.

Per the germline V gene, SNHLY is the CDR1 and FYNNEI is the CDR2. Trimmed from V: 10 bases; trimmed from J: 2 bases; junction bases lacking a gene match: 14. Reading from cysteine to phenylalanine, the CDR3 counts 15 amino acids. Of all the DNA, just the CDR3 is kept, 45 bases in frame from base 1. The sequence links TRBV2 to TRBJ2-7, with 7 bases aligning to TRBD2. The TCR was taken from a young woman in good health and CMV-seropositive. Material for sequencing was PBMCs. The CDR3 is CATKLGGEPTYEQYF. The DNA sequence reads TGTGCCACCAAACTGGGGGGGGAGCCTACCTACGAGCAGTACTTC.